This T cell receptor beta chain was recorded in a study of T cell changes during pregnancy in multiple sclerosis. This clone has only one observation. This CDR3 is 15 amino acids long. The germline CDR1 and CDR2 sequences are SQVTM and ANQGSEA. The V and J ends lost 5 bases and 1 base, in that order; junction bases with no gene match: 11. TCRdb's table, derived via immunoSEQ multiplex PCR, lists solely in-frame clones and lacks some. The sample shows approximately 62,000 clones, 93% of them seen only once. This material consisted of CD8+ T cells from peripheral blood mononuclear cells, taken in the second trimester of pregnancy. The sequence was obtained from a female donor with multiple sclerosis, enrolled in a pregnancy study. V and J are TRBV29-1 and TRBJ2-7; TRBD1 matches 7 bases. CDR3 residues: CSVQISGGLSYEQYF. In DNA, the CDR3 is TGCAGCGTTCAAATTTCAGGGGGTCTGTCCTACGAGCAGTACTTC.